What follows are 18 T cell receptor beta chains derived from one specimen sequenced in a study of beta chain features in type 1 diabetes. Investigators reverse transcribed all isolated RNA, so they sequenced expressed TCRB transcripts. Assay used: immunoSEQ multiplex PCR; TCRdb lists only in-frame clones, some missing. The sample has 200,000 to 250,000 clones, around 65% seen once. Sequencing used naive CD4+ T cells from blood. These receptors were obtained from a man under 40 in good health.

This sequence joins TRBV7-9 and TRBJ2-4; unclear D gene. The germline V gene has CDR1 SEHNR and CDR2 FQNEAQ (reference sequence). This CDR3 contains 15 residues. V was pared by 5 bases and J by 0 bases, with 11 bases between. CDR3 coding DNA: TGTGCCAGCAGCCCAACTCGAGTAGCCAAAAACATTCAGTACTTC. This translates into CASSPTRVAKNIQYF.

This clone was detected a few times. CDR3 amino acids: CASSSGEGGRNEQFF. In DNA form, the CDR3 reads TGTGCCAGCAGTTCCGGTGAAGGGGGCAGGAATGAGCAGTTCTTC. The chain joins TRBV27 to TRBJ2-1, with 7 bases fitting TRBD1. This CDR3 spans 15 amino acids. V trimming: 4 bases; J trimming: 7 bases; junction bases outside the gene matches: 10. Looked up from germline, CDR1 is MNHEY and CDR2 is SMNVEV (reference sequence).

This chain joins TRBV7-2 and TRBJ2-4, with 9 bases aligning to TRBD2. The CDR3 loop spans 15 amino acids. J lost 13 bases, V lost 5 bases, and 15 bases had no gene match. Germline CDR1 and CDR2: SGHTA and FQGNSA. CDR3 nucleotides: TGTGCCAGCAGCCCCGATCTAGCGGGACGCCCAACGCAGTACTTC. This encodes CASSPDLAGRPTQYF.

V gene TRBV2 combines with J gene TRBJ2-5; D possibly corresponds to TRBD2 (5 bases). Germline values: CDR1 SNHLY, CDR2 FYNNEI. The CDR3 sequence is 16 residues long. Deletions cut 5 bases from V and 5 bases from J, with 21 bases between. DNA for the CDR3: TGTGCCAGCAGTTCTAGCACGCCCCACAGAGGGGAGACCCAGTACTTC. Translated: CASSSSTPHRGETQYF.

This clone has just one count. This chain connects TRBV12-5 to TRBJ1-1; D uncertain. The germline CDR1 and CDR2 sequences are LGHNT and FRNRAP. V was trimmed by 6 bases and J by 8 bases, leaving 10 bases between them. This CDR3 has 11 amino acids. The DNA of the CDR3 is TGTGCTAGTGGCCTTATGAACGAAGCTTTCTTT. Amino acid sequence: CASGLMNEAFF.

The chain is built from TRBV29-1 and TRBJ1-2, with D possibly matching TRBD1 (6 bases). CDR1 is SQVTM, CDR2 ANQGSEA, per germline. This CDR3 region has 13 residues. This chain's CDR3 is CSARGDTSYGYTF. CDR3 sequence (DNA): TGCAGTGCCCGGGGGGACACCAGCTATGGCTACACCTTC. The full variable domain, in which reference TRBV29-1 and TRBJ1-2 provide the parts outside the CDR3, is SAVISQKPSRDICQRGTSLTIQCQVDSQVTMMFWYRQQPGQSLTLIATANQGSEATYESGFVIDKFPISRPNLTFSTLTVSNMSPEDSSIYLCSARGDTSYGYTFGSGTRLTVV.

In nucleotides, the CDR3 is TGTGCCTGGAGTGTTCGCCCAGGGGCCTCCTACGAGCAGTACTTC. Protein product: CAWSVRPGASYEQYF. V gene TRBV30 combines with J gene TRBJ2-7; possibly TRBD1 for D (6 bases). The V gene's germline CDR1 is GTSNPN and CDR2 SVGIG (reference sequence). The CDR3 consists of 15 residues. Deletions cut 0 bases from V and 0 bases from J, with 12 bases between.

The V call is TRBV7-9, the J call TRBJ2-7, with D tentatively TRBD1 or TRBD2 (6 bases each). The V end lost 4 bases, the J end lost 3 bases, and 19 bases lay between the germline ends. This CDR3 is 16 amino acids long. The germline V gene encodes CDR1 SEHNR and CDR2 FQNEAQ (reference sequence). The DNA for the CDR3 is TGTGCCAGCAGCTCCGGCGGGACACAAGCCGACTACGAGCAGTACTTC. Protein: CASSSGGTQADYEQYF. Supplemented by reference TRBV7-9 and TRBJ2-7, the full variable domain reads DTGVSQNPRHKITKRGQNVTFRCDPISEHNRLYWYRQTLGQGPEFLTYFQNEAQLEKSRLLSDRFSAERPKGSFSTLEIQRTEQGDSAMYLCASSSGGTQADYEQYFGPGTRLTVT.

The chain carries TRBV5-6 and TRBJ2-2; maybe TRBD2 (5 bases). Germline assignment: CDR1 SGHDT and CDR2 YYEEEE. Trimming took off 2 bases at V and 5 bases at J, with 10 bases between the two ends. This CDR3 comprises 14 residues. CDR3 bases: TGTGCCAGCAGCTTTGATGAGGGTACCGGGGAGCTGTTTTTT. Amino acids: CASSFDEGTGELFF.

J is TRBJ2-7 and V is TRBV28; TRBD2 matches at 8 bases. Trimming took 0 bases from V and 2 from J; bases not matched to a gene: 6. The germline V gene has CDR1 MDHEN and CDR2 SYDVKM. CDR3 length: 16 residues. CDR3 DNA: TGTGCCAGCAGTTTATGGTCTAGCGGGCCTCCCTACGAGCAGTACTTC. Protein: CASSLWSSGPPYEQYF. Complete variable domain (other parts from reference TRBV28 and TRBJ2-7): DVKVTQSSRYLVKRTGEKVFLECVQDMDHENMFWYRQDPGLGLRLIYFSYDVKMKEKGDIPEGYSVSREKKERFSLILESASTNQTSMYLCASSLWSSGPPYEQYFGPGTRLTVT.

V is TRBV7-9 and J is TRBJ2-6; D gene uncertain. The CDR3 runs 14 residues. Looked up from germline, CDR1 is SEHNR and CDR2 is FQNEAQ (reference sequence). V was cut by 9 bases and J by 4 bases, with 13 bases left in between. CDR3 residues: CASFQVQGANVLTF. In nucleotides, the CDR3 is TGTGCCAGTTTCCAGGTCCAGGGGGCCAACGTCCTGACTTTC.

On this clone: Other DNA sequences within the sample encode an identical CDR3. The V gene is TRBV30, the J gene TRBJ1-1, with D unresolved. The V gene's germline CDR1 is GTSNPN and CDR2 SVGIG (reference sequence). The CDR3 contains 12 residues. The germline V and J ends were trimmed by 3 bases and 0 bases, with 5 bases remaining between them. The CDR3 sequence: CAWSRMNTEAFF. The CDR3 DNA is TGTGCCTGGAGCCGTATGAACACTGAAGCTTTCTTT.

The V gene is TRBV10-3, the J gene TRBJ2-3, with no clear D. The CDR3 loop spans 13 amino acids. Germline V CDR1 and CDR2: ENHRY, SYGVKD. The V gene lost 3 bases and the J gene lost 6 bases, with 10 bases spanning the gap. The CDR3 DNA is TGTGCCATCAGTGATAGGGTAGACGATACGCAGTATTTT. Protein product: CAISDRVDDTQYF.

The rearrangement uses TRBV30 and TRBJ2-1; D is unresolved. Germline CDR1 and CDR2: GTSNPN and SVGIG (reference sequence). The CDR3 runs to 11 residues. Trimming removed 2 bases from V and 9 bases from J, with 8 bases in between. The CDR3 reads CAWSRVVEQFF. DNA for the CDR3: TGTGCCTGGAGTCGGGTGGTTGAGCAGTTCTTC.

As concerns this clone: The identical CDR3 is also encoded by other nucleotide sequences in the sample. The genes are TRBV30 and TRBJ2-4; D remains ambiguous. The germline V gene has CDR1 GTSNPN and CDR2 SVGIG (reference sequence). This CDR3 has 12 amino acids. Trimming removed 0 bases at V and 4 bases at J, with 4 bases between. The CDR3 sequence is CAWSVGKNIQYF. The CDR3 DNA reads as TGTGCCTGGAGTGTAGGGAAAAACATTCAGTACTTC.

V gene TRBV7-2 combines with J gene TRBJ1-3; 9 nucleotides align to TRBD1. The trim removed 5 bases at V and 3 bases at J, leaving 8 bases unmatched. In germline, CDR1 is SGHTA, CDR2 FQGNSA. The CDR3 length is 16 residues. The CDR3 DNA sequence: TGTGCCAGCAGCACCCGGGACAGGGTTGGTGGAAACACCATATATTTT. Protein sequence: CASSTRDRVGGNTIYF.

The J gene is TRBJ2-2, the V gene TRBV9; D uncertain. CDR1 and CDR2 (germline): SGDLS, YYNGEE. Trimming took off 5 bases at V and 0 bases at J, with 17 bases between the two ends. The CDR3 has 17 amino acids. Here the CDR3 DNA reads TGTGCCAGCAGATCGTCCGCGGCCCATACGAACACCGGGGAGCTGTTTTTT. It specifies CASRSSAAHTNTGELFF.

V usage is TRBV20-1 and J usage is TRBJ1-2; unclear D gene. Trimming took 6 bases from V and 4 from J, leaving 9 bases between them. The germline V gene encodes CDR1 DFQATT and CDR2 SNEGSKA (reference sequence). The CDR3 has 11 amino acids. The CDR3: CSASVTYGYTF. The CDR3 DNA follows: TGCAGTGCATCGGTCACCTATGGCTACACCTTC.